This passage covers 8 T cell receptor beta chains from one sample sequenced in a study of cytomegalovirus exposure and HLA in healthy donors. It was with 60 Vbeta and 13 Jbeta primers that the PCR ran. Repertoires were generated with immunoSEQ multiplex PCR, while TCRdb's copy carries only in-frame clones and drops some. The repertoire holds about 140,000 clones, with just under 85% as singletons. Input material: PBMCs. All receptors come from a man in his forties or fifties in good health and CMV-seropositive.

This sequence joins TRBV14 and TRBJ2-5; D is possibly TRBD1 (5 bases). The CDR3 totals 17 residues. Trimming cost V 3 bases and J 3 bases, with 20 bases left between them. The germline gives CDR1 SGHDN, CDR2 FVKESK. The CDR3 sequence: CASSQIATGGSKETQYF. For the CDR3, the DNA is TGTGCCAGCAGCCAGATTGCCACAGGCGGATCTAAAGAGACCCAGTACTTC.

This rearrangement joins TRBV5-6 to TRBJ2-7; 9 nucleotides line up with TRBD1. This CDR3 has 15 amino acids. V shed 0 bases, J shed 4 bases, and the junction held 5 bases outside the gene matches. Germline CDR1 SGHDT, CDR2 YYEEEE. DNA of the CDR3: TGTGCCAGCAGCTTGGATAGGGACAGGGAGTACGAGCAGTACTTC. The encoded protein is CASSLDRDREYEQYF. The full variable domain, its missing parts supplied by reference TRBV5-6 and TRBJ2-7, is DAGVTQSPTHLIKTRGQQVTLRCSPKSGHDTVSWYQQALGQGPQFIFQYYEEEERQRGNFPDRFSGHQFPNYSSELNVNALLLGDSALYLCASSLDRDREYEQYFGPGTRLTVT.

This chain connects TRBV13 to TRBJ2-3; 8 bases align to TRBD2. CDR3 length: 14 amino acids. Germline V gene data show CDR1 as PRHDT and CDR2 as FYEKMQ (reference sequence). The ends lost 4 bases at V and 2 bases at J; junction bases unmatched: 2. DNA for the CDR3: TGTGCCAGCAGCTCTAGCGGGCCCACAGATACGCAGTATTTT. This encodes CASSSSGPTDTQYF.

The genes are TRBV27 and TRBJ2-2, with D uncertain. The V and J ends lost 5 bases and 7 bases respectively, with 14 bases between them. The CDR3 runs 14 residues. Looked up from germline, CDR1 is MNHEY and CDR2 is SMNVEV (reference sequence). CDR3 loop: CASSPRVGLGELFF. CDR3 nucleotides: TGTGCCAGCAGTCCGAGAGTGGGCCTCGGGGAGCTGTTTTTT.

J is TRBJ2-1 and V is TRBV15; 12 positions match TRBD1. V trimming: 3 bases; J trimming: 6 bases; junction bases outside the gene matches: 6. The CDR3 contains 16 residues. From germline, CDR1 is LNHNV and CDR2 YYDKDF (reference sequence). The CDR3 DNA sequence: TGTGCCACCAGCAGGGGGACAGGGGGCAGTATCAATGAGCAGTTCTTC. Residues: CATSRGTGGSINEQFF.

About this clone itself: Sequence at one end of the junction differs from germline and may be a read error. This rearrangement joins TRBV25-1 to TRBJ1-2; maybe TRBD1 (6 bases). CDR3 length: 13 residues. CDR1 is MGHDK and CDR2 is SYGVNS in the germline V gene. The CDR3 spells CAGSGGTTYGYTF. The DNA for the CDR3 is TGTGCCGGCAGTGGAGGGACAACCTATGGCTACACCTTC.

The rearrangement links TRBV20-1 to TRBJ2-1; D is unresolved. In germline, CDR1 is DFQATT, CDR2 SNEGSKA (reference sequence). CDR3 size: 11 residues. Trimming took 6 bases from V and 14 from J, leaving 17 bases between them. The CDR3 is CSAWSKHTEFF. The DNA for the CDR3 is TGCAGTGCCTGGTCCAAGCATACTGAGTTCTTC.

This clone was detected only once. This chain joins TRBV19 and TRBJ1-1; D may be TRBD1 (5 bases). Trimming cost V 8 bases and J 1 base, with 11 bases left between them. CDR3 size: 13 residues. Per germline, CDR1 LNHDA and CDR2 SQIVND (reference sequence). CDR3 DNA: TGTGCCAGTCTAGGGGCGGAGAACACTGAAGCTTTCTTT. As protein: CASLGAENTEAFF.